A selection of T cell receptor beta chains follows, all from one sample in a study of T cell responses to AZD1222 COVID-19 vaccine. Sequencing used immunoSEQ multiplex PCR; TCRdb keeps in-frame clones, though not all of them. The sample includes around 140,000 clones, around 92% of them seen just once. The sample in question was peripheral blood, obtained 28 days after the second AZD1222 dose. These receptors were obtained from an adult who received the AZD1222 COVID-19 vaccine. The CDR3 runs from the conserved cysteine through the conserved F or W. Fields, in order: V gene, D gene, J gene, clone size, CDR3 protein, CDR3 DNA. A D gene is named only where the DNA matches it firmly. The size of a clone is reported for some rows only, either as once, few or many, or as a class for expanded clones.

>TRBV29-1|NA|TRBJ2-1|NA
CSVGGGAHNEQFF
TGCAGCGTTGGTGGGGGGGCACACAATGAGCAGTTCTTC
>TRBV28|TRBD1|TRBJ1-4|NA
CASSSPGRQGRDEKLFF
TGTGCCAGCAGTTCCCCCGGACGACAGGGCCGGGATGAAAAACTGTTTTTT
>TRBV5-1|TRBD1|TRBJ2-7|NA
CASSYRGRSSYEQYF
TGCGCCAGCAGCTACAGGGGTCGGAGCTCCTACGAGCAGTACTTC
>TRBV11-3|NA|TRBJ1-4|NA
CASSLGFGEKLFF
TGTGCCAGCAGCTTGGGGTTTGGAGAAAAACTGTTTTTT
>TRBV30|TRBD1|TRBJ1-2|NA
CAWSPTGHYGYTF
TGTGCCTGGAGTCCGACAGGGCACTATGGCTACACCTTC
>TRBV7-2|NA|TRBJ2-4|NA
CASSLTGPNIQYF
TGTGCCAGCAGCCTTACAGGGCCCAACATTCAGTACTTC
>TRBV5-1|TRBD1|TRBJ1-2|NA
CASSLGTGDSGYTF
TGCGCCAGCAGCTTGGGGACAGGGGATTCCGGCTACACCTTC
>TRBV21-1|NA|TRBJ1-1|NA
CASSKVVTVNTEAFF
TGTGCCAGCAGCAAAGTGGTGACAGTGAACACTGAAGCTTTCTTT
>TRBV5-1|NA|TRBJ2-1|NA
CASWDEGAGNEQFF
TGCGCCAGCTGGGACGAGGGAGCGGGCAATGAGCAGTTCTTC
>TRBV30|NA|TRBJ1-2|NA
CAWSVVAGYTF
TGTGCCTGGAGTGTGGTTGCGGGCTACACCTTC
>TRBV21-1|NA|TRBJ2-7|NA
CASSTPRRGSNQYEQYF
TGTGCCAGCAGCACTCCAAGAAGGGGGTCTAATCAGTACGAGCAGTACTTC
>TRBV9|NA|TRBJ1-3|NA
CASSPDSSSGNTIYF
TGTGCCAGCAGCCCTGATTCCTCCTCTGGAAACACCATATATTTT
>TRBV3-1/TRBV3-2|NA|TRBJ1-6|NA
CASSQDRGYNSPLHF
TGTGCCAGCAGCCAAGATCGGGGGTATAATTCACCCCTCCACTTT
>TRBV7-9|NA|TRBJ2-1|NA
CASSHPRVGGLYNEQFF
TGTGCCAGCAGCCACCCGAGAGTAGGTGGCCTCTACAATGAGCAGTTCTTC
>TRBV4-3|TRBD2|TRBJ2-2|NA
CASSAVVPSGTDTGELFF
TGCGCCAGCAGCGCCGTCGTCCCCAGCGGGACGGACACCGGGGAGCTGTTTTTT
>TRBV21-1|NA|TRBJ2-3|NA
CASSPGTGFTDTQYF
TGTGCCAGCAGTCCCGGGACAGGATTCACAGATACGCAGTATTTT
>TRBV6-5|NA|TRBJ1-4|NA
CASRDPGTEKLFF
TGTGCCAGCAGGGACCCCGGGACGGAAAAACTGTTTTTT
>TRBV2|NA|TRBJ1-5|NA
CASSETPVSNQPQHF
TGTGCCAGCAGTGAAACCCCGGTTAGCAATCAGCCCCAGCATTTT
>TRBV9|TRBD2|TRBJ2-1|NA
CASSVEGTSRDEQFF
TGTGCCAGCAGCGTAGAAGGGACTAGCAGGGATGAGCAGTTCTTC
>TRBV19|TRBD1|TRBJ1-2|NA
CASVRTGGYGYTF
TGTGCCAGCGTTCGGACAGGGGGCTATGGCTACACCTTC
>TRBV5-6|TRBD1|TRBJ1-4|NA
CASSRGQINEKLFF
TGTGCCAGCAGCCGGGGACAGATCAATGAAAAACTGTTTTTT
>TRBV30|NA|TRBJ1-4|NA
CAWSAPGEGEKLFF
TGTGCCTGGAGCGCCCCGGGGGAAGGAGAAAAACTGTTTTTT
>TRBV27|NA|TRBJ1-5|NA
CASSLGPSVGPQHF
TGTGCCAGCAGTTTGGGACCCTCGGTTGGGCCCCAGCATTTT
>TRBV7-8|NA|TRBJ1-2|NA
CASSINAAGYTF
TGTGCCAGCAGCATCAACGCTGCGGGCTACACCTTC
>TRBV25-1|NA|TRBJ1-3|NA
CASSVNAVNTIYF
TGTGCCAGCAGTGTAAACGCAGTCAATACCATATATTTT
>TRBV5-6|TRBD1|TRBJ1-3|NA
CASSFGTGAGNTIYF
TGTGCCAGCAGCTTCGGGACAGGGGCTGGAAACACCATATATTTT
>TRBV5-6|TRBD1|TRBJ1-2|NA
CASSFFLGQGHYGYTF
TGTGCCAGCAGCTTCTTCCTGGGACAGGGACATTATGGCTACACCTTC
>TRBV2|TRBD1|TRBJ1-2|NA
CASREDRNSPNYGYTF
TGTGCCAGCAGGGAGGACAGGAACTCTCCTAACTATGGCTACACCTTC
>TRBV5-1|TRBD1|TRBJ2-5|NA
CASSLGGQTKQETQYF
TGCGCCAGCAGCTTGGGGGGACAGACCAAGCAAGAGACCCAGTACTTC
>TRBV6-5|NA|TRBJ1-1|NA
CASSIRGRNTEAFF
TGTGCCAGCAGTATCAGGGGTCGAAACACTGAAGCTTTCTTT
>TRBV21-1|NA|TRBJ2-7|NA
CASSKDHNGQPAGEQYF
TGTGCCAGCAGCAAAGACCACAACGGACAGCCGGCTGGCGAGCAGTACTTC
>TRBV19|TRBD1|TRBJ2-4|few
CASKGQGTDIQYF
TGTGCCAGTAAGGGACAGGGGACTGACATTCAGTACTTC
>TRBV5-1|NA|TRBJ1-1|NA
CASSFGWNTEAFF
TGCGCCAGCAGCTTCGGCTGGAACACTGAAGCTTTCTTT
>TRBV4-3|TRBD2|TRBJ2-1|NA
CASSQESLAGEREQFF
TGCGCCAGCAGCCAAGAAAGCCTAGCGGGGGAGAGAGAGCAGTTCTTC
>TRBV27|TRBD2|TRBJ2-3|NA
CASSSGTSGKNTQYF
TGTGCCAGCAGTTCAGGGACTAGCGGGAAAAATACGCAGTATTTT
>TRBV11-3|NA|TRBJ1-1|NA
CASSRSRGSDTEAFF
TGTGCCAGCAGCCGGTCGAGGGGATCAGACACTGAAGCTTTCTTT
>TRBV5-6|TRBD2|TRBJ2-3|NA
CASRVLGWRGAGDTQYF
TGTGCCAGCAGGGTCCTGGGGTGGCGGGGGGCCGGAGATACGCAGTATTTT
>TRBV7-9|NA|TRBJ1-1|NA
CASSFGTEAFF
TGTGCCAGCAGCTTCGGCACTGAAGCTTTCTTT
>TRBV12-3/TRBV12-4|NA|TRBJ2-5|NA
CASTRGWETQYF
TGTGCCAGCACCCGGGGTTGGGAGACCCAGTACTTC
>TRBV10-3|NA|TRBJ1-4|NA
CASRGQGNEKLFF
TGTGCCTCCCGGGGGCAGGGTAATGAAAAACTGTTTTTT
>TRBV5-1|NA|TRBJ1-4|NA
CASSSGGSDNEKLFF
TGCGCCAGCAGCTCGGGGGGGTCTGATAATGAAAAACTGTTTTTT
>TRBV4-2|NA|TRBJ1-5|once
CASSRTGGREQPQHF
TGTGCCAGCAGCCGGACGGGGGGGCGGGAGCAGCCCCAGCATTTT
>TRBV10-1|NA|TRBJ1-1|NA
CASSESDGVEAFF
TGCGCCAGCAGTGAGTCGGACGGTGTTGAAGCTTTCTTT
>TRBV11-2|TRBD2|TRBJ2-6|NA
CASSLIWGGSGANVLTF
TGTGCCAGCAGTTTGATCTGGGGGGGCTCTGGGGCCAACGTCCTGACTTTC
>TRBV11-1|TRBD1|TRBJ1-1|NA
CASRGTVTSTEAFF
TGTGCCAGCAGAGGGACAGTGACTAGCACTGAAGCTTTCTTT
>TRBV5-4|TRBD2|TRBJ2-5|NA
CASSFSVRGGLETQYF
TGTGCCAGCAGCTTTAGTGTGCGGGGGGGCCTGGAGACCCAGTACTTC
>TRBV29-1|NA|TRBJ1-1|NA
CSVSLGENTEAFF
TGCAGCGTTAGCCTGGGAGAAAACACTGAAGCTTTCTTT
>TRBV7-8|NA|TRBJ1-1|NA
CASSTPWSVSNTEAFF
TGTGCCAGCAGCACCCCCTGGTCGGTGTCGAACACTGAAGCTTTCTTT
>TRBV18|NA|TRBJ1-1|NA
CASSRPTPGEAFF
TGTGCCAGCTCCCGACCCACGCCTGGTGAAGCTTTCTTT
>TRBV19|TRBD1|TRBJ1-2|NA
CATDRQGNYGYTF
TGTGCCACAGACAGACAGGGAAACTATGGCTACACCTTC
>TRBV19|TRBD1|TRBJ1-2|NA
CSSSVPGGGYTF
TGTTCCAGTAGCGTTCCAGGGGGTGGCTACACCTTC
>TRBV5-4|NA|TRBJ1-3|NA
CASSLSPRNTIYF
TGTGCCAGCAGCCTTAGCCCCCGAAACACCATATATTTT
>TRBV7-9|TRBD1|TRBJ1-2|NA
CASSPGTDYGYTF
TGTGCCAGCAGCCCCGGGACAGACTATGGCTACACCTTC
>TRBV3-1/TRBV3-2|NA|TRBJ1-6|NA
CASSQQGFDNSPLHF
TGTGCCAGCAGCCAACAGGGTTTTGACAATTCACCCCTCCACTTT